The 21 T cell receptor beta chains below were found in one sample sequenced in a study of CD8 T cells in Susac syndrome. Random hexamers served to reverse transcribe about 0.5 to 1 ug RNA. MiXCR, applied by TCRdb to the immunoSEQ multiplex PCR reads, yields one record per CDR3 protein. This sample has around 300,000 distinct CDR3 sequences, with 75% to 85% found just once. Sequencing was performed on CD8+ T cells from PBMCs. The receptors shown here come from a human donor with multiple sclerosis.

This rearrangement joins TRBV21-1 to TRBJ1-2; the table calls TRBD1, which could not be checked here. TRBV21-1 is annotated as a pseudogene. The CDR3 is 16 residues long. DNA of the CDR3: TGTGCCAGCAGCAAAGTTTGGGGGGGTCCTAACTATGGCTACACCTTC. It encodes CASSKVWGGPNYGYTF.

The chain has TRBV9 and TRBJ1-2, with 8 bases identical to TRBD1. Germline V CDR1 and CDR2: SGDLS, YYNGEE. The CDR3 spans 16 residues. Trimming removed 4 bases from V and 5 bases from J; junction bases left unmatched: 13. The CDR3 sequence is CASSPIGQGSGYGYTF. The CDR3, as DNA: TGTGCCAGCAGCCCAATTGGACAGGGATCAGGATATGGCTACACCTTC.

The chain couples TRBV5-6 to TRBJ1-5; 9 bases agree with TRBD1. The CDR3 contains 15 residues. The trim removed 4 bases at V and 3 bases at J, leaving 5 bases unmatched. Germline CDR1 SGHDT, CDR2 YYEEEE. The CDR3 DNA reads TGTGCCAGCAGCACCGGGACAGGGAACAATCAGCCCCAGCATTTT. This translates into CASSTGTGNNQPQHF.

The chain couples TRBV4-3 to TRBJ2-1; either TRBD1 or TRBD2 may fit D (5 bases each). Germline V lookup: CDR1 LGHNA, CDR2 YSLEER. This CDR3 is built from 15 residues. V lost 0 bases to trimming and J lost 7 bases, with 13 bases between them. The CDR3 DNA reads as TGCGCCAGCAGCCAAGACAGGGCGGGTCCGAATGAGCAGTTCTTC. This sequence encodes CASSQDRAGPNEQFF.

V gene TRBV28 combines with J gene TRBJ1-5; D not resolved. CDR1 and CDR2 from the germline V gene are MDHEN and SYDVKM. Trimming removed 3 bases at V and 3 bases at J, with 9 bases between. The CDR3 totals 14 residues. The CDR3 here is CASSLPRYNQPQHF. CDR3 DNA sequence: TGTGCCAGCAGTTTGCCCAGGTACAATCAGCCCCAGCATTTT.

V usage is TRBV4-3 and J usage is TRBJ2-4, with D perhaps TRBD1 (6 bases). Germline CDR1 reads LGHNA; CDR2 reads YSLEER. The CDR3 covers 15 residues. Trimming cost V 4 bases and J 6 bases, with 16 bases left between them. CDR3 DNA: TGCGCCAGCAGCCTGGGGGCAGGGTCCGGAAACATTCAGTACTTC. The encoded protein is CASSLGAGSGNIQYF.

This sequence joins TRBV6-5 and TRBJ1-1, with TRBD1 as a possible D gene (6 bases). There are 16 residues in the CDR3. Trimming left V 2 bases short and J 4 bases short, with 17 bases between. CDR1 is MNHEY and CDR2 is SVGAGI in the germline V gene. The DNA for the CDR3 is TGTGCCAGCAGTTACCTCAAGGTGCAGGGGCCCACTGAAGCTTTCTTT. Its protein product is CASSYLKVQGPTEAFF.

The chain recombines TRBV19 with TRBJ1-2, with D possibly TRBD1 on 5 matching bases. This CDR3 has 12 amino acids. Germline CDR1 and CDR2: LNHDA and SQIVND (reference sequence). Between the trimmed V and J ends, which lost 1 base and 8 bases, there was a span of 8 bases. Here the CDR3 reads CASSIVGDGYTF. The CDR3 DNA follows: TGTGCCAGTAGTATAGTAGGGGACGGCTACACCTTC. Full variable domain (outside the CDR3, taken from reference TRBV19 and TRBJ1-2): DGGITQSPKYLFRKEGQNVTLSCEQNLNHDAMYWYRQDPGQGLRLIYYSQIVNDFQKGDIAEGYSVSREKKESFPLTVTSAQKNPTAFYLCASSIVGDGYTFGSGTRLTVV.

This chain links TRBV20-1 with TRBJ1-1; 10 nucleotides match TRBD1. Per germline, CDR1 DFQATT and CDR2 SNEGSKA (reference sequence). The CDR3 spans 15 residues. Germline trimming cut 0 bases from V and 3 bases from J; bases unmatched to any gene: 4. The CDR3 region has the DNA TGCAGTGCTAGAGATTTGGACAGGGGGGACACTGAAGCTTTCTTT. Translation gives CSARDLDRGDTEAFF.

The V and J genes are TRBV7-9 and TRBJ2-1, with D uncertain. V was cut by 11 bases and J by 8 bases, with 16 bases left in between. The CDR3 sequence is 12 residues long. Germline CDR1 and CDR2: SEHNR and FQNEAQ (reference sequence). The CDR3, as DNA: TGTGCCGCCTCGCGGCGATTCGATGAGCAGTTCTTC. Protein product: CAASRRFDEQFF.

V is TRBV9 and J is TRBJ2-3; 9 bases map to TRBD1. The V segment lost 0 bases and the J segment 3 bases; nucleotides outside the gene matches: 2. The CDR3 length is 15 residues. The V gene's germline CDR1 is SGDLS and CDR2 YYNGEE. This CDR3 reads CASSVGQGVTDTQYF. The CDR3 DNA is TGTGCCAGCAGCGTAGGACAGGGGGTAACAGATACGCAGTATTTT.

This chain uses TRBV29-1 with TRBJ1-1; unclear D gene. The CDR3 totals 12 residues. The germline gives CDR1 SQVTM, CDR2 ANQGSEA. Trimming stripped 4 bases from V and 1 base from J, with 7 bases between. CDR3 residues: CSVVAGNTEAFF. The CDR3 DNA reads TGCAGCGTTGTGGCGGGGAACACTGAAGCTTTCTTT.

The chain joins TRBV7-9 to TRBJ2-4; 9 nucleotides match TRBD1. CDR1 SEHNR and CDR2 FQNEAQ come from the germline V gene (reference sequence). The CDR3 totals 16 residues. The J segment lost 7 bases and the V segment lost 4 bases, leaving 11 bases of the junction unmatched. DNA of the CDR3: TGTGCCAGCAGCTCCCCGGGACAGGGTGCATTGAACATTCAGTACTTC. It yields the protein CASSSPGQGALNIQYF.

The gene calls are TRBV20-1 and TRBJ1-4, with D hard to call. This CDR3 contains 11 residues. Per germline, CDR1 DFQATT and CDR2 SNEGSKA (reference sequence). V was cut by 1 base and J by 13 bases, with 10 bases left in between. The CDR3 sequence is CSARAGYILFF. CDR3 in DNA: TGCAGTGCTAGAGCAGGATACATACTGTTTTTT.

This clonotype was found once. The chain is built from TRBV2 and TRBJ2-1; D may be TRBD1 (5 bases). Per the germline V gene, CDR1 is SNHLY and CDR2 is FYNNEI. The CDR3 is made up of 14 amino acids. V lost 8 bases and J lost 3, with 14 bases in between. The CDR3 loop is CASLGLSSYNEQFF. CDR3 bases: TGTGCCAGCCTGGGGCTCAGTAGCTACAATGAGCAGTTCTTC.

The rearrangement links TRBV19 to TRBJ2-1; D perhaps matches TRBD2 (6 bases). CDR1 and CDR2 from the germline V gene are LNHDA and SQIVND (reference sequence). The CDR3 is 13 residues long. Trimming took 8 bases from V and 12 from J, leaving 20 bases between them. The CDR3 spells CASSFGTGDGQFF. CDR3 nucleotide sequence: TGTGCCAGTTCATTCGGGACGGGAGATGGGCAGTTCTTC.

The CDR3 DNA reads TGTGCCAGCAGCCAGAGGGAACAGGGGATGAACACTGAAGCTTTCTTT. This codes for CASSQREQGMNTEAFF. This chain uses TRBV11-2 with TRBJ1-1, with TRBD1 identical over 7 bases. This CDR3 comprises 16 residues. J gave up 0 bases and V 5 bases, and 9 bases lay outside the gene matches. Germline lookup yields CDR1 SGHAT and CDR2 FQNNGV.

V and J are TRBV20-1 and TRBJ2-7, with D tentatively TRBD2 (5 bases). V lost 3 bases to trimming and J lost 2 bases, with 14 bases between them. Germline V gene lookup returns CDR1 DFQATT and CDR2 SNEGSKA (reference sequence). The length of the CDR3 is 14 residues. CDR3 loop: CSARDLEEAYEQYF. CDR3 sequence (DNA): TGCAGTGCTAGGGACTTGGAAGAAGCCTACGAGCAGTACTTC.

The rearrangement links TRBV21-1 to TRBJ2-5; TRBD2, the table's D call, was not compared with the DNA. TRBV21-1 is a pseudogene segment. This CDR3 contains 16 residues. The CDR3 coding sequence is TGTGCCAGCAGCAAAGGTACTAGCGTACACCAAGAGACCCAGTACTTC. This translates into CASSKGTSVHQETQYF.

The rearrangement uses TRBV9 and TRBJ1-4; tentatively, D is TRBD1 (5 bases). V lost 0 bases to trimming and J lost 8 bases, with 20 bases between them. Germline V gene data show CDR1 as SGDLS and CDR2 as YYNGEE. This CDR3 is 17 amino acids long. The CDR3 DNA reads TGTGCCAGCAGCGTAGCTCGACAGAGATTCCTTAAGGAAAAACTGTTTTTT. Encoded protein: CASSVARQRFLKEKLFF. Full variable domain (rest looked up from reference TRBV9 and TRBJ1-4): DSGVTQTPKHLITATGQRVTLRCSPRSGDLSVYWYQQSLDQGLQFLIQYYNGEERAKGNILERFSAQQFPDLHSELNLSSLELGDSALYFCASSVARQRFLKEKLFFGSGTQLSVL.

The chain is built from TRBV30 and TRBJ2-7; TRBD2 matches 10 bases. With 3 bases clipped from V and 6 bases from J, the junction kept 8 bases outside the gene matches. The germline gives CDR1 GTSNPN, CDR2 SVGIG (reference sequence). There are 14 residues in the CDR3. The CDR3 protein is CAWSQTSGTSEQYF. CDR3 nucleotides: TGTGCCTGGAGCCAAACTAGCGGGACTAGCGAGCAGTACTTC.